One sample yielded the 27 T cell receptor beta chains listed below, sequenced in a study of Graves' ophthalmopathy and Graves' hyperthyroidism. The authors amplified TCR beta CDR3 regions, and they did so from RNA transcripts for repertoire sequencing. HTBI-primed first-round RT-PCR preceded second-round multiplex PCR. From the multiplex PCR reads, TCRdb called clonotypes with MiXCR, one entry per CDR3 protein. Of about 200,000 distinct CDR3 sequences listed, 25% to 30% are singletons. The material sequenced was peripheral blood. The source is a man aged 50-59 years with Graves' ophthalmopathy.

This clonotype was observed many times. The J gene is TRBJ2-7, the V gene TRBV6-5, with TRBD2 matching 7 bases. V lost 4 bases to trimming and J lost 6 bases; unmatched junction nucleotides: 15. The CDR3 spans 16 residues. The germline V gene has CDR1 MNHEY and CDR2 SVGAGI. In DNA form, the CDR3 reads TGTGCCAGCAGTTTCGGACTAGTATCTTCCCTCGGCGAGCAGTACTTC. This gives the protein CASSFGLVSSLGEQYF.

This clonotype came up many times. This sequence joins TRBV5-1 and TRBJ1-5; D uncertain. The V end lost 7 bases, the J end lost 2 bases, and 16 bases lay between the germline ends. This CDR3 is 15 amino acids long. The germline gives CDR1 SGHRS, CDR2 YFSETQ. The CDR3 coding sequence is TGCGCCAGCCGTTTCGCCGTCGCGGGCAATCAGCCCCAGCATTTT. This encodes CASRFAVAGNQPQHF.

This clonotype has a count of ten or more. The rearrangement joins TRBV5-1 to TRBJ2-5; D remains ambiguous. V lost 4 bases to trimming and J lost 2 bases, with 9 bases between them. Germline CDR1 reads SGHRS; CDR2 reads YFSETQ. The length of the CDR3 is 13 residues. The CDR3 loop reads CASSPDGQETQYF. DNA of the CDR3: TGCGCCAGCAGCCCCGACGGGCAAGAGACCCAGTACTTC.

This clonotype was recorded many times. The V and J genes are TRBV6-2 or TRBV6-3 and TRBJ1-5; D call uncertain. CDR1 and CDR2 from the germline V gene are MNHEY and SVGEGT. Trimming cost V 8 bases and J 3 bases, with 11 bases left between them. CDR3 length: 13 residues. This CDR3 reads CASQKYLNQPQHF. The CDR3 coding sequence is TGTGCCAGCCAAAAATATCTCAATCAGCCCCAGCATTTT.

The J gene is TRBJ2-1, the V gene TRBV10-2, with D perhaps matching TRBD1 or TRBD2 (5 bases each). This CDR3 comprises 15 residues. V lost 5 bases to trimming and J lost 6 bases, with 17 bases between them. CDR1 is WSHSY and CDR2 is SAAADI in the germline V gene. The CDR3: CASSPGRTESNEQFF. CDR3 nucleotide sequence: TGCGCCAGCAGTCCGGGACGGACGGAATCCAATGAGCAGTTCTTC.

This clonotype was observed at least ten times. The junction and the germline gene differ at one end; a read error may be behind it. V is TRBV7-2 and J is TRBJ2-7; 12 bases are shared with TRBD2. CDR3 length: 17 amino acids. The V gene's germline CDR1 is SGHTA and CDR2 FQGNSA. CDR3 coding DNA: TGTGCCAGCGGCTTGGCGGGGACTAGCGGGCCTACCTACGAGCAGTACTTC. Translated, it gives CASGLAGTSGPTYEQYF. The full variable domain, its missing parts supplied by reference TRBV7-2 and TRBJ2-7, is GAGVSQSPSNKVTEKGKDVELRCDPISGHTALYWYRQSLGQGLEFLIYFQGNSAPDKSGLPSDRFSAERTGGSVSTLTIQRTQQEDSAVYLCASGLAGTSGPTYEQYFGPGTRLTVT.

The gene calls are TRBV28 and TRBJ2-7; TRBD2 aligns across 13 bases. V trimming: 7 bases; J trimming: 6 bases; junction bases outside the gene matches: 6. This CDR3 comprises 14 residues. Germline CDR1 and CDR2: MDHEN and SYDVKM. CDR3 sequence: CASIGTSGKSEQYF. The CDR3 coding sequence is TGTGCCAGCATAGGGACTAGCGGGAAGAGCGAGCAGTACTTC.

This chain connects TRBV28 to TRBJ2-7; TRBD2 is a possible D gene (7 bases). The CDR3 extends over 15 amino acids. Germline values: CDR1 MDHEN, CDR2 SYDVKM. V was cut by 6 bases and J by 3 bases, with 18 bases left in between. The CDR3 protein is CASSQGGADNYEQYF. DNA for the CDR3: TGTGCCAGCAGCCAAGGGGGGGCGGATAACTACGAGCAGTACTTC.

The rearrangement links TRBV19 to TRBJ2-7; possibly TRBD1 or TRBD2 for D (5 bases each). The CDR3 is made up of 14 amino acids. V was cut by 5 bases and J by 5 bases, with 16 bases left in between. Germline V CDR1 and CDR2: LNHDA, SQIVND (reference sequence). The CDR3 region is CASSSYLRDDEQYF. The CDR3 DNA follows: TGTGCCAGTAGTTCGTACCTCAGGGACGACGAGCAGTACTTC.

This clonotype was recorded many times. The gene calls are TRBV9 and TRBJ2-7; the D is unclear. CDR1 and CDR2 (germline): SGDLS, YYNGEE. V lost 0 bases to trimming and J lost 6 bases, with 13 bases between them. The CDR3 extends over 14 amino acids. CDR3 sequence reads: CASSVGLSPSEQYF. The CDR3 DNA reads as TGTGCCAGCAGCGTAGGGCTATCTCCGTCCGAGCAGTACTTC.

This clonotype showed up many times. The V call is TRBV10-1, the J call TRBJ2-5; D not certain. Per the germline V gene, CDR1 is WNHNN and CDR2 is SYGVQD (reference sequence). The CDR3 spans 14 residues. The V end was cut by 5 bases, the J end by 5 bases, with 15 bases between. CDR3 loop: CASSKPGSRETQYF. The CDR3 bases are TGCGCCAGCAGTAAGCCCGGTTCCAGGGAGACCCAGTACTTC.

Ten or more counts support this clonotype. The chain joins TRBV12-3 or TRBV12-4 to TRBJ1-6, with a weak D call TRBD1 (6 bases). V lost 6 bases and J 6 bases, leaving 15 bases between the germline ends. The CDR3 extends over 15 amino acids. The CDR3 loop reads CASSATGSGNSPLHF. In DNA, the CDR3 is TGTGCCAGCAGCGCCACAGGGAGTGGTAATTCACCCCTCCACTTT.

Only a few counts were recorded for this clonotype. The chain links TRBV11-2 to TRBJ1-6; the match to TRBD1 covers 7 bases. Losses at the gene ends were 1 base for V and 8 bases for J; bases not matched to a gene: 5. This CDR3 region has 15 residues. CDR1 and CDR2 from the germline V gene are SGHAT and FQNNGV. The CDR3 nucleotides read TGTGCCAGCAGCTTAGGAACGACAGGGTATTCACCCCTCCACTTT. Its translation: CASSLGTTGYSPLHF.

The chain carries TRBV6-1 and TRBJ1-2; a possible D gene is TRBD1 (5 bases). The CDR3 runs 14 residues. Germline V gives CDR1 MNHNS, CDR2 SASEGT. V lost 7 bases and J lost 4, with 16 bases in between. The CDR3: CASMPSMGRYGYTF. The DNA of the CDR3 is TGTGCCAGCATGCCCTCGATGGGACGCTATGGCTACACCTTC.

The sample holds many counts of this clonotype. The chain has TRBV29-1 and TRBJ1-1; D not resolved. The germline gives CDR1 SQVTM, CDR2 ANQGSEA. This CDR3 has 12 amino acids. V was pared by 5 bases and J by 1 base, with 8 bases between. The CDR3 DNA sequence: TGCAGCGTTAAGAGGGCGAACACTGAAGCTTTCTTT. Its translation is CSVKRANTEAFF.

This chain connects TRBV6-2 or TRBV6-3 to TRBJ1-1; 8 bases fit TRBD1. Per germline, CDR1 MNHEY and CDR2 SVGEGT. The CDR3 extends over 14 amino acids. Trimming cost V 2 bases and J 1 base; bases outside gene matches: 0. The CDR3 loop reads CASSYGQGNTEAFF. In DNA form, the CDR3 reads TGTGCCAGCAGTTACGGACAGGGGAACACTGAAGCTTTCTTT.

This clonotype was observed many times. The J gene is TRBJ2-7, the V gene TRBV20-1; 14 bases align to TRBD2. CDR3 length equals 17 residues. After removal of 0 bases from V and 6 bases from J, the junction contained 10 bases not matched to a gene. Germline-derived CDR1 and CDR2 are DFQATT and SNEGSKA (reference sequence). As DNA, the CDR3 is TGCAGTGCTAGAGATCTAGAGACTAGCGGGAGGGGGCGCGAGCAGTACTTC. This encodes CSARDLETSGRGREQYF.

This clonotype was observed at least ten times. CDR3 protein: CASSIGTSAEQYF. The CDR3 region has the DNA TGTGCCAGTAGTATCGGGACTAGCGCCGAGCAGTACTTC. This chain uses TRBV19 with TRBJ2-7; 10 bases align to TRBD2. Germline CDR1 and CDR2: LNHDA and SQIVND (reference sequence). J lost 6 bases, V lost 3 bases, and 2 bases had no gene match. This CDR3 contains 13 residues. The full variable domain, completed using reference TRBV19 and TRBJ2-7, is DGGITQSPKYLFRKEGQNVTLSCEQNLNHDAMYWYRQDPGQGLRLIYYSQIVNDFQKGDIAEGYSVSREKKESFPLTVTSAQKNPTAFYLCASSIGTSAEQYFGPGTRLTVT.

This clonotype was seen only a few times. The chain combines TRBV6-2 or TRBV6-3 with TRBJ1-1; tentative D call: TRBD1 (5 bases). CDR3 length: 15 residues. V was pared by 0 bases and J by 5 bases, with 13 bases between. CDR1 MNHEY and CDR2 SVGEGT come from the germline V gene. The CDR3 protein is CASSYSPGSGTEAFF. In DNA, the CDR3 is TGTGCCAGCAGTTACTCACCAGGGAGCGGGACTGAAGCTTTCTTT.

This clonotype has at least ten counts. The chain joins TRBV6-1 to TRBJ1-5; D may be TRBD1 (5 bases). CDR3 size: 14 residues. Germline loops: CDR1 MNHNS, CDR2 SASEGT. Between the trimmed V and J ends, which lost 5 bases and 0 bases, there was a span of 8 bases. The CDR3 DNA sequence: TGTGCCAGCAGTCAGGGTATTAGCAATCAGCCCCAGCATTTT. Amino acids: CASSQGISNQPQHF.

Of note for this clonotype: An end of the junction differs from the germline gene, which may be a read error. This chain links TRBV7-2 with TRBJ2-7; perhaps TRBD1 as D (6 bases). This CDR3 is 15 amino acids long. Germline CDR1 is SGHTA and CDR2 is FQGNSA. CDR3 in amino acids: CATSRGVGQFYEQYF. CDR3 nucleotides: TGTGCCACCAGCAGAGGTGTTGGACAGTTCTACGAGCAGTACTTC.

This clonotype was observed at least ten times. V and J are TRBV6-1 and TRBJ1-5; 7 positions agree with TRBD1. CDR1 and CDR2 (germline): MNHNS, SASEGT. V lost 6 bases, J lost 5 bases, and 1 base stayed unmatched. This CDR3 is built from 12 residues. Here the CDR3 reads CASRQGDQPQHF. CDR3 nucleotide sequence: TGTGCCAGCAGGCAGGGGGATCAGCCCCAGCATTTT.

This clonotype appeared many times. V and J are TRBV20-1 and TRBJ2-7, with 8 bases lining up with TRBD1. Germline trimming cut 0 bases from V and 7 bases from J; bases unmatched to any gene: 11. The CDR3 is 15 amino acids. Germline assignment: CDR1 DFQATT and CDR2 SNEGSKA (reference sequence). The CDR3 sequence is CSARDSGGSPLEQYF. CDR3 DNA sequence: TGCAGTGCTAGAGACTCAGGGGGCTCCCCCCTAGAGCAGTACTTC.

The rearrangement uses TRBV11-2 and TRBJ2-2; D remains ambiguous. This CDR3 has 16 residues. The V end was cut by 1 base, the J end by 3 bases, with 12 bases between. Germline V gives CDR1 SGHAT, CDR2 FQNNGV. DNA of the CDR3: TGTGCCAGCAGCTTAGTAAATAACGGGTACACCGGGGAGCTGTTTTTT. Translated: CASSLVNNGYTGELFF.

This clonotype has a count of ten or more. The chain recombines TRBV29-1 with TRBJ2-5; tentative D call: TRBD2 (6 bases). Trimming removed 3 bases at V and 1 base at J, with 9 bases between. Germline values: CDR1 SQVTM, CDR2 ANQGSEA. CDR3 length equals 13 residues. For the CDR3, the DNA is TGCAGCGTTGATCTGGGACTCCAAGAGACCCAGTACTTC. It encodes CSVDLGLQETQYF.

This clonotype was recorded at least ten times. The CDR3 DNA is TGTGCCAGCAGTTTAATCACTGCCACTGAAGCTTTCTTT. This gives the protein CASSLITATEAFF. The rearrangement links TRBV28 to TRBJ1-1; D unresolved. Between the trimmed V and J ends, which lost 2 bases and 4 bases, there was a span of 8 bases. The CDR3 is made up of 13 amino acids. Germline V gives CDR1 MDHEN, CDR2 SYDVKM.

The V call is TRBV6-2 or TRBV6-3, the J call TRBJ2-7; D is possibly TRBD1 or TRBD2 (6 bases each). CDR1 and CDR2 from the germline V gene are MNHEY and SVGEGT. V was trimmed by 6 bases and J by 0 bases, leaving 15 bases between them. The CDR3 totals 15 residues. CDR3 sequence reads: CASSTTGRLSYEQYF. As DNA, the CDR3 is TGTGCCAGCAGCACCACAGGGAGGCTCTCCTACGAGCAGTACTTC.